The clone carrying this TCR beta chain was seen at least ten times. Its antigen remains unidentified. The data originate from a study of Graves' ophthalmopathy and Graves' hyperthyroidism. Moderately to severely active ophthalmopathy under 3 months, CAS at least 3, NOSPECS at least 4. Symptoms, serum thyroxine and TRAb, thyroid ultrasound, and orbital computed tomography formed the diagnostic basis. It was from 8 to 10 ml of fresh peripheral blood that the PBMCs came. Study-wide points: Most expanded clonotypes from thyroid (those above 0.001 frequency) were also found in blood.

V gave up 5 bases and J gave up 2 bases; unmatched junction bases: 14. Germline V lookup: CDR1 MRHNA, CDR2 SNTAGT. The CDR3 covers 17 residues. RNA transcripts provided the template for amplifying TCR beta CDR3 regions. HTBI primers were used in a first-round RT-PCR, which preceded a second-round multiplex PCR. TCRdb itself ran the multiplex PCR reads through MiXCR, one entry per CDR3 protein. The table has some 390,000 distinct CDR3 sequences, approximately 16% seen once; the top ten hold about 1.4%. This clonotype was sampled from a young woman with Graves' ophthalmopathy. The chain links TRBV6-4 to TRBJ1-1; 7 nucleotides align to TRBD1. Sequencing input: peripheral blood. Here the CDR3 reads CASSTFAVQGLNTEAFF. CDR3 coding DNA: TGTGCCAGCAGTACATTTGCCGTACAGGGGCTAAACACTGAAGCTTTCTTT.